This T cell receptor beta chain emerged from a study of breast tumors, draining lymph nodes, adjacent tissues. At least ten counts were recorded for this clonotype. As yet, its antigen is unknown. The lymph nodes were axillary draining lymph nodes from breast cancer patients. J gave up 0 bases and V 1 base, and 8 bases lay outside the gene matches. The CDR3 has 18 amino acids. Germline CDR1 and CDR2: SQVTM and ANQGSEA. MiXCR, applied by TCRdb to the multiplex PCR reads, yields one record per CDR3 protein. The table has roughly 80,000 distinct CDR3 sequences, roughly a fifth seen once. Whole-study findings and limits: Luminal-like breast cancer showed significantly higher tumor–nontumor repertoire similarity than basal-like. Tumor repertoires ranked between lymph nodes and nontumor tissue in diversity, with V and J gene preferences. Findings are consistent with lymph node origin and intratumoral expansion of most tumor T cells.

The sample consisted of axillary lymph node tissue. The receptor's source is a female donor with breast cancer. Some clones in this sample may be carry-over from other donors' samples. The V call is TRBV29-1, the J call TRBJ1-3, with TRBD1 identical over 11 bases. The CDR3: CSVEGAWTGGRSGNTIYF. CDR3 DNA sequence: TGCAGCGTTGAAGGAGCCTGGACAGGGGGCCGCTCTGGAAACACCATATATTTT.